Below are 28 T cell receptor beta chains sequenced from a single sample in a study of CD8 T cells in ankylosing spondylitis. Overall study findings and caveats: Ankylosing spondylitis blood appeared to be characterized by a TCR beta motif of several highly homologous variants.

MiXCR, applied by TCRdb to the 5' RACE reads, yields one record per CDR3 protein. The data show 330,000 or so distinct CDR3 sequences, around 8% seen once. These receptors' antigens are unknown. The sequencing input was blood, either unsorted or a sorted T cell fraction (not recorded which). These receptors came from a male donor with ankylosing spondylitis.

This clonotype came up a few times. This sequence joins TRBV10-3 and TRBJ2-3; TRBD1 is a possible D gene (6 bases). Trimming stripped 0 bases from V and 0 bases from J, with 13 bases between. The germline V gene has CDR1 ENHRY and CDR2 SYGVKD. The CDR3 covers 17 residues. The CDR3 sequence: CAISESGDIVSTDTQYF. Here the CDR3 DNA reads TGTGCCATCAGTGAGTCCGGGGACATCGTCAGCACAGATACGCAGTATTTT.

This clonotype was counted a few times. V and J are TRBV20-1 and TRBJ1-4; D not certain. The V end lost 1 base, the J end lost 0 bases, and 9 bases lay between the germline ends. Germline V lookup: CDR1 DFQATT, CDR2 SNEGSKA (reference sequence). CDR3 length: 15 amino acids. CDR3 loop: CSARAQSATNEKLFF. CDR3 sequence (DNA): TGCAGTGCTAGAGCCCAATCTGCAACTAATGAAAAACTGTTTTTT.

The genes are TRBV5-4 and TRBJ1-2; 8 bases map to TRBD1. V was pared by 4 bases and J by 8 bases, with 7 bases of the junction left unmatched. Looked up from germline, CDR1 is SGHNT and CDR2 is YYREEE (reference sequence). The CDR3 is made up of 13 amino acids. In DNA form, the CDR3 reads TGTGCCAGCAGCCTGTTGACAGGGGAAGGCTACACCTTC. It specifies CASSLLTGEGYTF. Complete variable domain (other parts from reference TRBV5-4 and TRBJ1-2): ETGVTQSPTHLIKTRGQQVTLRCSSQSGHNTVSWYQQALGQGPQFIFQYYREEENGRGNFPPRFSGLQFPNYSSELNVNALELDDSALYLCASSLLTGEGYTFGSGTRLTVV.

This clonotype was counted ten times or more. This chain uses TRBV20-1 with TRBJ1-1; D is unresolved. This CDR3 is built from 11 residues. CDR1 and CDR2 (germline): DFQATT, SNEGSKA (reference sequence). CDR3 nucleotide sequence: TGCAGGCAAGGGAACGTCCTTCAAGCTTTCTTT. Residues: CRQGNVLQAFF.

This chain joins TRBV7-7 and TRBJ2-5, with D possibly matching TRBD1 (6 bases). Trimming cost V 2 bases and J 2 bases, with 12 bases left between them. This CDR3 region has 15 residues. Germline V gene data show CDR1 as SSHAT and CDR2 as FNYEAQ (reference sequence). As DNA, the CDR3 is TGTGCCAGCAGCTTATACGGGACACAGCAAGAGACCCAGTACTTC. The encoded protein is CASSLYGTQQETQYF.

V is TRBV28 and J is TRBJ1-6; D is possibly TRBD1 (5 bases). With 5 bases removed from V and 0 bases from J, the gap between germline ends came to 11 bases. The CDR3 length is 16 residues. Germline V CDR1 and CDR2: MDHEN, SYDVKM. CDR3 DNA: TGTGCCAGCAGTCCCGCCGACAGCTCCTATAATTCACCCCTCCACTTT. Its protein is CASSPADSSYNSPLHF. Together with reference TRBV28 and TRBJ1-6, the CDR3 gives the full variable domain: DVKVTQSSRYLVKRTGEKVFLECVQDMDHENMFWYRQDPGLGLRLIYFSYDVKMKEKGDIPEGYSVSREKKERFSLILESASTNQTSMYLCASSPADSSYNSPLHFGNGTRLTVT.

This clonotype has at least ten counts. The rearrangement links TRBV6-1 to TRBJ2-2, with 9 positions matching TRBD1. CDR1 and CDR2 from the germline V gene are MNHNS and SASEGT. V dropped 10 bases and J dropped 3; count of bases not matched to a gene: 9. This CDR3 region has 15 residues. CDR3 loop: CATLGRDRDTGELFF. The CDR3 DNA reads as TGTGCCACCCTTGGCCGGGACAGGGACACCGGGGAGCTGTTTTTT.

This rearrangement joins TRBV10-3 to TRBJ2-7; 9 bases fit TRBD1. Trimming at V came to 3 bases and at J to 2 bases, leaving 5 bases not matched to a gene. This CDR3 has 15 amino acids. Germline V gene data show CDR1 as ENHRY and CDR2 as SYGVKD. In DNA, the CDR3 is TGTGCCATCAGTGACTTGACAGGGGGAGCCTACGAGCAGTACTTC. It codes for CAISDLTGGAYEQYF.

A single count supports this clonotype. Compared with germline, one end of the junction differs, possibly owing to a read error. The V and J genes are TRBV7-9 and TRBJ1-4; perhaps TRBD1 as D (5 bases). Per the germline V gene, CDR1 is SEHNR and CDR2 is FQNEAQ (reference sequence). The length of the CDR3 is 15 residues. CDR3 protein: CASRTGLATNEKLVF. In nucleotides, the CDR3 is TGTGCCAGCAGAACAGGCCTTGCAACTAATGAAAAACTGGTTTTT.

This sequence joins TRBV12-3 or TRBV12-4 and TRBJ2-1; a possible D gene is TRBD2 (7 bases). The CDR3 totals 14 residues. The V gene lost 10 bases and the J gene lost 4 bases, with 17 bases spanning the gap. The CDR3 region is CATEGEGLYNEQFF. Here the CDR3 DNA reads TGTGCCACCGAGGGGGAGGGCCTTTACAATGAGCAGTTCTTC.

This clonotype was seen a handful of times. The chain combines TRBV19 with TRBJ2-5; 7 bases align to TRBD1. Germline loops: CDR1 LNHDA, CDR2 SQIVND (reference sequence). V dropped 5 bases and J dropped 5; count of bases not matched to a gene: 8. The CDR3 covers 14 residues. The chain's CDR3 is CASSVQGLMETQYF. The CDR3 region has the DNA TGTGCCAGTAGTGTACAGGGGCTGATGGAGACCCAGTACTTC.

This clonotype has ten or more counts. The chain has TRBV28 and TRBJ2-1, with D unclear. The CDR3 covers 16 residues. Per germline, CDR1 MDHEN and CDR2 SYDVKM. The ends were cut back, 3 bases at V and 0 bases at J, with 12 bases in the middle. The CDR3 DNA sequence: TGTGCCAGCAGTTTTTCAGGAAGAGGCTCCTACAATGAGCAGTTCTTC. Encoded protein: CASSFSGRGSYNEQFF.

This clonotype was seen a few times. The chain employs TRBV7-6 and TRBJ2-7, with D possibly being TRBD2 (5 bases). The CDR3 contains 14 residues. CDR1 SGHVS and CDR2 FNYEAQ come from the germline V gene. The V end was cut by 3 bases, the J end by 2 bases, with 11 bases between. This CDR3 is CASSLERPPYEQYF. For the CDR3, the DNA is TGTGCCAGCAGCTTGGAGCGGCCACCCTACGAGCAGTACTTC.

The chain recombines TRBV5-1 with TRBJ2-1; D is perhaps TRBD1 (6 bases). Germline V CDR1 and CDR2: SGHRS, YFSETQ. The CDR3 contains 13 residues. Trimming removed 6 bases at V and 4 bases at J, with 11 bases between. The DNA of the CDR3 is TGCGCCAGCACCGGGACACAATACAATGAGCAGTTCTTC. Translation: CASTGTQYNEQFF.

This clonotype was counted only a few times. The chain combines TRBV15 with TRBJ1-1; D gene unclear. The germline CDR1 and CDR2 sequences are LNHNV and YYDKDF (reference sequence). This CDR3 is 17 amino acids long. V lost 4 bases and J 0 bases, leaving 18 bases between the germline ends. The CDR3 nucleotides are TGTGCCACCAGCAAAAGACGGAATACCTTTATGAACACTGAAGCTTTCTTT. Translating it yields CATSKRRNTFMNTEAFF.

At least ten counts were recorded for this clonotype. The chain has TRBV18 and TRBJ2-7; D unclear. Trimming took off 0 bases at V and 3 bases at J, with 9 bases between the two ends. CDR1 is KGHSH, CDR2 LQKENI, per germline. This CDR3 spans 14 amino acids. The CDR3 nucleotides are TGTGCCAGCTCACCACCGAGACCCGACTACGAGCAGTACTTC. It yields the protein CASSPPRPDYEQYF.

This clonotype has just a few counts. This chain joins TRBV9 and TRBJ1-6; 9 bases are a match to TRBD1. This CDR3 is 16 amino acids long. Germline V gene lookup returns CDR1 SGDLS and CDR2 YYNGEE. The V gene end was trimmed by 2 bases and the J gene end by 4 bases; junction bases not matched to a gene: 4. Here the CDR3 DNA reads TGTGCCAGCAGCGTCGACAGGGGGAAGTATAATTCACCCCTCCACTTT. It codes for CASSVDRGKYNSPLHF.

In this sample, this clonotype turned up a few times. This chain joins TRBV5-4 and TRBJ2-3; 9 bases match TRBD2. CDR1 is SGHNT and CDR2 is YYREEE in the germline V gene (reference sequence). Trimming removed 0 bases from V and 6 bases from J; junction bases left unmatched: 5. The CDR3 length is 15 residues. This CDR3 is CASSLAGTSPDTQYF. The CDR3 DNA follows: TGTGCCAGCAGCTTGGCCGGGACTAGCCCTGATACGCAGTATTTT.

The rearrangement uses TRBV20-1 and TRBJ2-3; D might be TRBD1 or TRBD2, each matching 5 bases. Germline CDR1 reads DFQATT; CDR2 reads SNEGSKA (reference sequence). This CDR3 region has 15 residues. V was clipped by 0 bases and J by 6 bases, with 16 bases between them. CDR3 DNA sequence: TGCAGTGCTAGAGATCTCGGGGACCTGAGGGATACGCAGTATTTT. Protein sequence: CSARDLGDLRDTQYF.

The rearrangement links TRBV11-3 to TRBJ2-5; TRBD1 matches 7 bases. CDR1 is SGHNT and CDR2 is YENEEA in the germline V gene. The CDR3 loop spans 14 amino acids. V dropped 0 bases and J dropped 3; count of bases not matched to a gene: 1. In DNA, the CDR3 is TGTGCCAGCAGCTTAGAAGGGACAGAAGAGACCCAGTACTTC. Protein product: CASSLEGTEETQYF.

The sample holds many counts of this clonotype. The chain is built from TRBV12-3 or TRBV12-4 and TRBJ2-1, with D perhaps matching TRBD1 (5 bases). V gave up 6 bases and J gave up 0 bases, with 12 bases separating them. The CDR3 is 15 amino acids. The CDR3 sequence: CASRGVRSSYNEQFF. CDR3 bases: TGTGCCAGCAGAGGGGTCAGGAGCTCCTACAATGAGCAGTTCTTC.

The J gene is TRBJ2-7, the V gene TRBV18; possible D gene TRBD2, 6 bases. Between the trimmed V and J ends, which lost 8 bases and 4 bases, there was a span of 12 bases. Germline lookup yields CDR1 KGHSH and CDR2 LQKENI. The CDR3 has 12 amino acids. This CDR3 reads CASQVGGYEQYF. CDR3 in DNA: TGTGCCAGCCAAGTAGGAGGGTACGAGCAGTACTTC.

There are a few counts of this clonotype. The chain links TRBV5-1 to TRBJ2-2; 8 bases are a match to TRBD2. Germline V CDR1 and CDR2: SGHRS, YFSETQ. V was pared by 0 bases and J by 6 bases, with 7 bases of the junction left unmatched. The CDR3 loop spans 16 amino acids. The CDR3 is CASSLEGLGTAGELFF. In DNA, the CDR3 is TGCGCCAGCAGCTTGGAGGGACTAGGAACGGCCGGGGAGCTGTTTTTT.

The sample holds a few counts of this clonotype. The CDR3 DNA is TGCAGTGCCGGAGGAGCATTCTACGAGCAGTACTTC. Its protein is CSAGGAFYEQYF. The J gene is TRBJ2-7, the V gene TRBV20-1; tentative D call: TRBD2 (5 bases). V lost 6 bases to trimming and J lost 3 bases, with 12 bases between them. This CDR3 region has 12 residues. Germline values: CDR1 DFQATT, CDR2 SNEGSKA (reference sequence).

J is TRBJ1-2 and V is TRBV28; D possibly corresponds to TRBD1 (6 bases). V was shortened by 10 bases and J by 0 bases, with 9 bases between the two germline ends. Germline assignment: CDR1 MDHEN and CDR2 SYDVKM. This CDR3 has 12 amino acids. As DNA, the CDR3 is TGTGCCACCAGGACAGCTAACTATGGCTACACCTTC. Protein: CATRTANYGYTF.

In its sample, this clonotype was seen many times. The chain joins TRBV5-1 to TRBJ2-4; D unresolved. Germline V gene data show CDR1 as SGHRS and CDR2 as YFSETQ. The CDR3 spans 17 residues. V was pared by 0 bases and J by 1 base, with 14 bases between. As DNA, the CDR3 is TGCGCCAGCAGCTTGGCCAGCTTTGGGTTTGCCAAAAACATTCAGTACTTC. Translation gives CASSLASFGFAKNIQYF.

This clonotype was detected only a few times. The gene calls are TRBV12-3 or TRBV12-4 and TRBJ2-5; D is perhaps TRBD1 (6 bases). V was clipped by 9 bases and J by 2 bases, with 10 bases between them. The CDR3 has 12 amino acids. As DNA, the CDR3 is TGTGCCAGGTTAGACAGGCAAGAGACCCAGTACTTC. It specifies CARLDRQETQYF.

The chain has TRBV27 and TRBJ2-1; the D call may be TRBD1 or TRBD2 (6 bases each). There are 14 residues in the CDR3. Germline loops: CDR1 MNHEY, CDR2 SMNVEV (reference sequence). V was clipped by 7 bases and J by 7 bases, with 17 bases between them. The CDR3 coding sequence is TGTGCCAGCACGACTAGGGGGACCCTTAATGAGCAGTTCTTC. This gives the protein CASTTRGTLNEQFF.